A selection of T cell receptor beta chains follows, all from one sample in a study of blood T cells in healthy people across ages. TCRdb re-derived calls from the 5' RACE reads in MiXCR, one entry per CDR3 protein. Among roughly 800,000 distinct CDR3 sequences listed, 55% to 70% were seen once. Sample: blood. All receptors derive from a man aged 25 to 40 in good health. Both conserved end residues are part of each CDR3. The order of the fields is clone size, J gene, V gene, D gene, CDR3 protein, CDR3 DNA. D genes are given only for firm matches. The listing skips clone size in some rows; elsewhere it reads once, few, many or a size class.

clone size: -
J gene: TRBJ2-1
V gene: TRBV7-9
D gene: TRBD2
CDR3 protein: CASSDRPGLAVNEQFF
CDR3 DNA: TGTGCCAGCAGCGACCGACCGGGACTAGCGGTTAATGAGCAGTTCTTC

clone size: -
J gene: TRBJ2-6
V gene: TRBV28
D gene: TRBD1
CDR3 protein: CASVPGGNSPGANVLTF
CDR3 DNA: TGTGCCAGTGTCCCAGGGGGTAATTCCCCCGGGGCCAACGTCCTGACTTTC

clone size: -
J gene: TRBJ1-2
V gene: TRBV9
D gene: TRBD1
CDR3 protein: CASSGTGTGVLYGYTF
CDR3 DNA: TGTGCCAGCAGCGGAACCGGGACAGGGGTCCTATATGGCTACACCTTC

clone size: -
J gene: TRBJ2-1
V gene: TRBV5-1
D gene: -
CDR3 protein: CASSLSTYNEQFF
CDR3 DNA: TGCGCCAGCAGCTTGAGTACCTACAATGAGCAGTTCTTC

clone size: once
J gene: TRBJ2-1
V gene: TRBV7-8
D gene: -
CDR3 protein: CASSLGAGDASYNEQFF
CDR3 DNA: TGTGCCAGCAGCTTAGGGGCTGGGGATGCCTCCTACAATGAGCAGTTCTTC

clone size: few
J gene: TRBJ2-7
V gene: TRBV20-1
D gene: TRBD1
CDR3 protein: CSASYTGTGGYEQYF
CDR3 DNA: TGCAGTGCTAGTTATACCGGGACAGGCGGCTACGAGCAGTACTTC

clone size: -
J gene: TRBJ1-2
V gene: TRBV6-6
D gene: -
CDR3 protein: CASQPYYNYGYTF
CDR3 DNA: TGTGCCAGTCAACCCTATTATAACTATGGCTACACCTTC

clone size: -
J gene: TRBJ2-1
V gene: TRBV7-2
D gene: -
CDR3 protein: CASSPTTGSYNEQFF
CDR3 DNA: TGTGCCAGCAGTCCCACTACGGGCTCTTACAATGAGCAGTTCTTC

clone size: -
J gene: TRBJ1-2
V gene: TRBV5-1
D gene: -
CDR3 protein: CASSRGDLNYGYTF
CDR3 DNA: TGCGCCAGCAGCAGGGGGGATCTTAACTATGGCTACACCTTC

clone size: -
J gene: TRBJ2-5
V gene: TRBV10-3
D gene: -
CDR3 protein: CAISENAGAQETQYF
CDR3 DNA: TGTGCCATCAGTGAAAACGCGGGGGCCCAAGAGACCCAGTACTTC

clone size: once
J gene: TRBJ1-2
V gene: TRBV29-1
D gene: -
CDR3 protein: CSGVQGGDGYTF
CDR3 DNA: TGCAGCGGTGTACAGGGCGGAGACGGCTACACCTTC

clone size: -
J gene: TRBJ1-2
V gene: TRBV20-1
D gene: -
CDR3 protein: CSARDPTGLWVYTF
CDR3 DNA: TGCAGTGCTAGAGATCCGACAGGTCTCTGGGTTTACACCTTC

clone size: -
J gene: TRBJ2-7
V gene: TRBV6-2/TRBV6-3
D gene: TRBD1
CDR3 protein: CASSKPGQDYEQYF
CDR3 DNA: TGTGCCAGCAGCAAACCGGGACAGGACTACGAGCAGTACTTC

clone size: -
J gene: TRBJ2-1
V gene: TRBV19
D gene: TRBD2
CDR3 protein: CASSISGNENEQFF
CDR3 DNA: TGTGCCAGTAGTATAAGCGGGAATGAAAATGAGCAGTTCTTC

clone size: -
J gene: TRBJ2-1
V gene: TRBV20-1
D gene: -
CDR3 protein: CSARDSLGGYNEQFF
CDR3 DNA: TGCAGTGCTAGAGATTCCCTCGGGGGCTACAATGAGCAGTTCTTC

clone size: -
J gene: TRBJ1-1
V gene: TRBV6-1
D gene: TRBD1
CDR3 protein: CASSLQGENTEAFF
CDR3 DNA: TGTGCCAGCAGTTTGCAGGGGGAGAACACTGAAGCTTTCTTT

clone size: -
J gene: TRBJ1-2
V gene: TRBV3-1
D gene: TRBD1
CDR3 protein: CASSQRQGAAYGYTF
CDR3 DNA: TGTGCCAGCAGCCAAAGACAGGGGGCCGCCTATGGCTACACCTTC

clone size: -
J gene: TRBJ2-7
V gene: TRBV12-3/TRBV12-4
D gene: TRBD2
CDR3 protein: CASSLTTSGSREQYF
CDR3 DNA: TGTGCCAGCAGTCTTACGACTAGCGGGAGTAGGGAGCAGTACTTC

clone size: -
J gene: TRBJ1-2
V gene: TRBV3-1
D gene: -
CDR3 protein: CASSQAPGRKTNYGYTF
CDR3 DNA: TGTGCCAGCAGCCAAGCTCCGGGGCGCAAGACTAACTATGGCTACACCTTC

clone size: -
J gene: TRBJ1-2
V gene: TRBV2
D gene: -
CDR3 protein: CASSEAGDGYTF
CDR3 DNA: TGTGCCAGCAGTGAAGCAGGGGACGGCTACACCTTC

clone size: -
J gene: TRBJ2-2
V gene: TRBV29-1
D gene: -
CDR3 protein: CSVGWQGISGELFF
CDR3 DNA: TGCAGCGTTGGTTGGCAGGGTATTTCCGGGGAGCTGTTTTTT

clone size: -
J gene: TRBJ2-4
V gene: TRBV27
D gene: TRBD1
CDR3 protein: CASSFTGGIAKNIQYF
CDR3 DNA: TGTGCCAGCAGTTTTACAGGGGGTATAGCCAAAAACATTCAGTACTTC

clone size: once
J gene: TRBJ2-1
V gene: TRBV14
D gene: -
CDR3 protein: CASSQELVWYNEQFF
CDR3 DNA: TGTGCCAGCAGCCAAGAGCTGGTGTGGTACAATGAGCAGTTCTTC

clone size: -
J gene: TRBJ1-1
V gene: TRBV6-1
D gene: -
CDR3 protein: CASSSVGSTEAFF
CDR3 DNA: TGTGCCAGCAGTTCTGTAGGGAGCACTGAAGCTTTCTTT

clone size: -
J gene: TRBJ2-7
V gene: TRBV7-2
D gene: -
CDR3 protein: CASSLVFRYEQYF
CDR3 DNA: TGTGCCAGCAGCTTAGTATTCCGATACGAGCAGTACTTC

clone size: -
J gene: TRBJ2-7
V gene: TRBV29-1
D gene: -
CDR3 protein: CSVGGSRVTYEQYF
CDR3 DNA: TGCAGCGTTGGGGGATCCAGAGTGACCTACGAGCAGTACTTC

clone size: -
J gene: TRBJ2-5
V gene: TRBV7-9
D gene: -
CDR3 protein: CASSLDWQGGETQYF
CDR3 DNA: TGTGCCAGCAGCTTAGATTGGCAAGGGGGAGAGACCCAGTACTTC

clone size: -
J gene: TRBJ2-3
V gene: TRBV9
D gene: -
CDR3 protein: CASSVDDTYTTDTQYF
CDR3 DNA: TGTGCCAGCAGCGTAGATGACACGTACACCACAGATACGCAGTATTTT

clone size: -
J gene: TRBJ2-5
V gene: TRBV7-7
D gene: TRBD2
CDR3 protein: CASSFRLAGVGQETQYF
CDR3 DNA: TGTGCTAGCAGCTTTCGACTAGCGGGAGTTGGGCAAGAGACCCAGTACTTC

clone size: -
J gene: TRBJ2-1
V gene: TRBV20-1
D gene: TRBD2
CDR3 protein: CSAPGLAGAYNEQFF
CDR3 DNA: TGCAGTGCTCCTGGACTAGCGGGTGCTTACAATGAGCAGTTCTTC